The next 21 T cell receptor beta chains were all read from a single sample in a study of OX40 agonist ivuxolimab in advanced cancers. The protocol was immunoSEQ multiplex PCR, while the TCRdb copy is restricted to in-frame clones and leaves out a portion. Here the sample spans fewer than 11,000 clones, roughly four fifths being singletons. Sequenced here: CD4+ or CD8+ T cells sorted from blood, sampled in a trial of the OX40 agonist ivuxolimab. The receptors stem from an adult with an advanced solid tumor such as melanoma, head and neck, liver or kidney cancer.

The chain has TRBV6-5 and TRBJ2-7, with D unclear. Deletions cut 0 bases from V and 7 bases from J, with 10 bases between. CDR1 and CDR2 from the germline V gene are MNHEY and SVGAGI. The CDR3 is 13 amino acids. The CDR3 DNA is TGTGCCAGCAGTTACTCGCCCCGGGCGGAGCAGTACTTC. Translated, it gives CASSYSPRAEQYF.

The J gene is TRBJ1-2, the V gene TRBV19; tentative D call: TRBD1 (5 bases). Germline CDR1 reads LNHDA; CDR2 reads SQIVND (reference sequence). The CDR3 is made up of 12 amino acids. V lost 5 bases to trimming and J lost 4 bases, with 8 bases between them. CDR3 bases: TGTGCCAGTAGTCCAGGGTTCTATGGCTACACCTTC. Its translation is CASSPGFYGYTF.

The V and J genes are TRBV7-3 and TRBJ1-1, with TRBD1 matching over 8 bases. Trimming removed 5 bases from V and 3 bases from J; junction bases left unmatched: 5. CDR3 length: 14 amino acids. CDR1 is SGHTA, CDR2 FQGTGA, per germline. CDR3 amino acids: CASSEQGEDTEAFF. CDR3 in DNA: TGTGCCAGCAGCGAACAGGGGGAGGACACTGAAGCTTTCTTT.

This clone has a handful of counts. Other nucleotide sequences from this sample produce the same CDR3. J is TRBJ2-1 and V is TRBV4-2, with 11 bases aligning to TRBD2. This CDR3 contains 16 residues. CDR1 is LGHNA and CDR2 is YNFKEQ in the germline V gene. After removal of 1 base from V and 4 bases from J, the junction contained 3 bases not matched to a gene. The CDR3 DNA reads TGTGCCAGCAGCCAAGCCGGGACTAGCGGATACAATGAGCAGTTCTTC. This sequence encodes CASSQAGTSGYNEQFF.

The V and J genes are TRBV7-6 and TRBJ2-7; D possibly uses TRBD1 or TRBD2 (5 bases each). The germline CDR1 and CDR2 sequences are SGHVS and FNYEAQ. This CDR3 comprises 14 residues. Trimming left V 6 bases short and J 3 bases short, with 15 bases between. The CDR3, as DNA: TGTGCCAGCAGTTCAGGGACCCTTGGCTACGAGCAGTACTTC. It encodes CASSSGTLGYEQYF.

This clone was observed a few times. V usage is TRBV2 and J usage is TRBJ2-7, with 12 positions matching TRBD1. V trimming: 6 bases; J trimming: 4 bases; junction bases outside the gene matches: 19. The CDR3 is made up of 19 amino acids. The germline gives CDR1 SNHLY, CDR2 FYNNEI. CDR3 region: CASSDPSAGTGGERYEQYF. The CDR3 bases are TGTGCCAGCAGCGACCCCTCCGCCGGGACAGGGGGCGAGAGGTACGAGCAGTACTTC. The entire variable domain, with the rest obtained from reference TRBV2 and TRBJ2-7, is as follows: EPEVTQTPSHQVTQMGQEVILRCVPISNHLYFYWYRQILGQKVEFLVSFYNNEISEKSEIFDDQFSVERPDGSNFTLKIRSTKLEDSAMYFCASSDPSAGTGGERYEQYFGPGTRLTVT.

This chain uses TRBV9 with TRBJ1-5, with D tentatively TRBD1 (5 bases). The ends were cut back, 2 bases at V and 7 bases at J, with 13 bases in the middle. Looked up from germline, CDR1 is SGDLS and CDR2 is YYNGEE. The CDR3 consists of 14 residues. Here the CDR3 reads CASSVGAPGQPQHF. The CDR3 DNA reads TGTGCCAGCAGCGTCGGGGCCCCGGGGCAGCCCCAGCATTTT.

The rearrangement joins TRBV6-4 to TRBJ2-7; D is unresolved. The germline gives CDR1 MRHNA, CDR2 SNTAGT. Trimming left V 4 bases short and J 0 bases short, with 7 bases between. The CDR3 has 13 amino acids. The CDR3 loop reads CASSAFSSYEQYF. The DNA for the CDR3 is TGTGCCAGCAGTGCCTTCAGCTCCTACGAGCAGTACTTC.

This clone was counted between two and nine times. The chain carries TRBV9 and TRBJ1-5; D unclear. Germline V lookup: CDR1 SGDLS, CDR2 YYNGEE. CDR3 length: 13 amino acids. The germline V and J ends were trimmed by 0 bases and 7 bases, with 8 bases remaining between them. In nucleotides, the CDR3 is TGTGCCAGCAGCGTAGAAGGGTTCCAGCCCCAGCATTTT. This translates into CASSVEGFQPQHF.

This rearrangement joins TRBV30 to TRBJ2-1; 8 bases line up with TRBD2. CDR1 is GTSNPN and CDR2 is SVGIG in the germline V gene (reference sequence). The CDR3 contains 12 residues. CDR3 loop: CATSVTYNEQFF. CDR3 DNA: TGTGCGACTAGCGTTACGTACAATGAGCAGTTCTTC. Full variable domain (rest looked up from reference TRBV30 and TRBJ2-1): SQTIHQWPATLVQPVGSPLSLECTVEGTSNPNLYWYRQAAGRGLQLLFYSVGIGQISSEVPQNLSASRPQDRQFILSSKKLLLSDSGFYLCATSVTYNEQFFGPGTRLTVL.

The chain joins TRBV29-1 to TRBJ2-3, with 11 positions matching TRBD2. This CDR3 has 15 residues. V shed 8 bases and J 0 bases; nucleotides not matched to a gene: 7. Germline CDR1 reads SQVTM; CDR2 reads ANQGSEA. The CDR3 reads CSIRLAGGSTDTQYF. DNA for the CDR3: TGCAGCATTCGCCTAGCGGGGGGAAGCACAGATACGCAGTATTTT.

The V and J genes are TRBV7-6 and TRBJ1-5; 12 nucleotides match TRBD1. This CDR3 is built from 18 residues. Losses at the gene ends were 5 bases for V and 1 base for J; bases not matched to a gene: 9. Germline CDR1 SGHVS, CDR2 FNYEAQ. CDR3 coding DNA: TGTGCCAGCAGCCCCGGGACAGGGGGCCTTCTAAGCAATCAGCCCCAGCATTTT. This gives the protein CASSPGTGGLLSNQPQHF.

V usage is TRBV5-6 and J usage is TRBJ2-7; D gene ambiguous. V dropped 0 bases and J dropped 3 bases, with 10 bases sitting between them. Looked up from germline, CDR1 is SGHDT and CDR2 is YYEEEE. This CDR3 has 14 amino acids. This CDR3 is CASSLGASVYEQYF. CDR3 sequence (DNA): TGTGCCAGCAGCTTGGGTGCGTCCGTCTACGAGCAGTACTTC.

This clone is medium-sized within its sample. The chain joins TRBV19 to TRBJ2-2, with D perhaps matching TRBD1 or TRBD2 (5 bases each). Germline CDR1 LNHDA, CDR2 SQIVND (reference sequence). The ends were cut back, 2 bases at V and 2 bases at J, with 12 bases in the middle. This CDR3 comprises 16 residues. This CDR3 is CASSILSGANTGELFF. The CDR3 DNA reads TGTGCCAGTAGTATATTGTCCGGGGCCAACACCGGGGAGCTGTTTTTT.

V is TRBV7-2 and J is TRBJ2-7; 7 nucleotides match TRBD1. The CDR3 contains 16 residues. CDR1 is SGHTA, CDR2 FQGNSA, per germline. V lost 4 bases, J lost 0 bases, and 9 bases stayed unmatched. CDR3 region: CASSYSTGALSYEQYF. DNA of the CDR3: TGTGCCAGCAGCTATTCCACAGGGGCGCTCTCCTACGAGCAGTACTTC.

This chain joins TRBV5-1 and TRBJ2-7; D is possibly TRBD2 (6 bases). The germline V gene has CDR1 SGHRS and CDR2 YFSETQ. V lost 5 bases to trimming and J lost 1 base, with 10 bases between them. The CDR3 runs to 13 residues. In DNA, the CDR3 is TGCGCCAGCAGTTACGGGGGATCCTACGAGCAGTACTTC. Amino acids: CASSYGGSYEQYF.

This chain links TRBV4-3 with TRBJ1-2; D is undetermined. Germline V gene lookup returns CDR1 LGHNA and CDR2 YSLEER. This CDR3 comprises 13 residues. The V and J ends lost 4 bases and 2 bases respectively, with 8 bases between them. CDR3 amino acids: CASSLTGNYGYTF. The CDR3, as DNA: TGCGCCAGCAGCCTAACTGGGAACTATGGCTACACCTTC.

This rearrangement joins TRBV29-1 to TRBJ2-7; D uncertain. Trimming removed 7 bases from V and 5 bases from J, with 18 bases in between. The germline CDR1 and CDR2 sequences are SQVTM and ANQGSEA. The CDR3 runs to 13 residues. In DNA form, the CDR3 reads TGCAGCGCCGTCGGCCCATTCGGCCACGAGCAGTACTTC. Translated, it gives CSAVGPFGHEQYF.

The chain uses TRBV28 and TRBJ1-4; possible D gene TRBD1, 6 bases. CDR1 MDHEN and CDR2 SYDVKM come from the germline V gene. The V and J ends lost 6 bases and 4 bases respectively, with 15 bases between them. This CDR3 region has 15 residues. The CDR3 is CASRGEDRINEKLFF. The CDR3 DNA sequence: TGTGCCAGCAGAGGGGAAGACAGGATTAATGAAAAACTGTTTTTT.

The chain recombines TRBV2 with TRBJ1-1; possibly TRBD1 for D (5 bases). Germline CDR1 reads SNHLY; CDR2 reads FYNNEI. This CDR3 is built from 12 residues. Trimming took 7 bases from V and 4 from J, leaving 10 bases between them. The CDR3 is CASTYGATEAFF. The CDR3 DNA follows: TGTGCCAGCACCTACGGGGCCACTGAAGCTTTCTTT.

The rearrangement joins TRBV9 to TRBJ1-6, with D tentatively TRBD1 (6 bases). The CDR3 is 15 residues long. Germline loops: CDR1 SGDLS, CDR2 YYNGEE. V lost 4 bases and J 7 bases, leaving 15 bases between the germline ends. The CDR3 is CASSRDMIGNSPLHF. As DNA, the CDR3 is TGTGCCAGCAGCCGGGACATGATCGGAAATTCACCCCTCCACTTT.